Presented here are 30 T cell receptor beta chains from one specimen sequenced in a study of blood T cell repertoires in COVID-19. Produced via immunoSEQ multiplex PCR; TCRdb's table is partial and in-frame only. The sample has about 100,000 clones; about 90% are singletons. Material for sequencing was peripheral blood. The receptors come from a human donor in a cohort sampled during active COVID-19.

This clone was picked up many times. Other nucleotide sequences from this sample produce the same CDR3. The chain recombines TRBV10-3 with TRBJ2-1, with D uncertain. V lost 6 bases to trimming and J lost 7 bases, with 7 bases between them. The CDR3 totals 11 residues. In germline, CDR1 is ENHRY, CDR2 SYGVKD. The CDR3 sequence: CAISLGNEQFF. In DNA form, the CDR3 reads TGTGCCATCAGCCTCGGGAATGAGCAGTTCTTC.

The chain uses TRBV7-2 and TRBJ2-3; maybe TRBD2 (6 bases). Germline CDR1 and CDR2: SGHTA and FQGNSA. The germline V and J ends were trimmed by 5 bases and 0 bases, with 15 bases remaining between them. This CDR3 has 16 residues. The CDR3, as DNA: TGTGCCAGCAGCCCACAGACTAGACTAAGCACAGATACGCAGTATTTT. It yields the protein CASSPQTRLSTDTQYF.

The J gene is TRBJ1-1, the V gene TRBV6-1, with 7 bases aligning to TRBD1. Trimming at V came to 2 bases and at J to 2 bases, leaving 2 bases not matched to a gene. The germline gives CDR1 MNHNS, CDR2 SASEGT. The length of the CDR3 is 14 residues. Written as DNA, the CDR3 is TGTGCCAGCAGTGAAACAGGGGCAAACACTGAAGCTTTCTTT. This gives the protein CASSETGANTEAFF.

The V and J genes are TRBV19 and TRBJ2-5; D is ambiguous. The V gene lost 4 bases and the J gene lost 1 base, with 7 bases spanning the gap. Germline-derived CDR1 and CDR2 are LNHDA and SQIVND (reference sequence). The CDR3 has 13 amino acids. The CDR3 DNA is TGTGCCAGTAGTAGAGACTTCCAAGAGACCCAGTACTTC. Residues: CASSRDFQETQYF.

This chain uses TRBV19 with TRBJ2-7; 12 bases align to TRBD2. This CDR3 contains 15 residues. Unmatched junction bases numbered 6, after V lost 6 bases and J lost 3 bases. Germline CDR1 and CDR2: LNHDA and SQIVND (reference sequence). CDR3 sequence: CASRKTSGRIYEQYF. In nucleotides, the CDR3 is TGTGCCAGTAGGAAAACTAGCGGGAGGATCTACGAGCAGTACTTC.

This clone was recorded once. The chain combines TRBV9 with TRBJ2-1; D gene ambiguous. Germline V CDR1 and CDR2: SGDLS, YYNGEE. The V end lost 0 bases, the J end lost 12 bases, and 10 bases lay between the germline ends. The CDR3 loop spans 12 amino acids. As DNA, the CDR3 is TGTGCCAGCAGCGTAGTTGGAGATTCGCAGTTCTTC. It translates to CASSVVGDSQFF.

The chain combines TRBV7-8 with TRBJ2-5; D is possibly TRBD2 (6 bases). Germline V CDR1 and CDR2: SGHVS, FQNEAQ. CDR3 length equals 14 residues. V lost 0 bases and J 1 base, leaving 6 bases between the germline ends. This CDR3 reads CASSLATSQETQYF. The CDR3 DNA reads TGTGCCAGCAGCTTAGCGACTAGCCAAGAGACCCAGTACTTC. Combining the CDR3 with reference TRBV7-8 and TRBJ2-5 gives the whole variable domain GAGVSQSPRYKVAKRGQDVALRCDPISGHVSLFWYQQALGQGPEFLTYFQNEAQLDKSGLPSDRFFAERPEGSVSTLKIQRTQQEDSAVYLCASSLATSQETQYFGPGTRLLVL.

This sequence joins TRBV3-1 (or the pseudogene TRBV3-2) and TRBJ2-5; maybe TRBD2 (6 bases). The V gene lost 3 bases and the J gene lost 3 bases, with 11 bases spanning the gap. Looked up from germline, CDR1 is LGHDT and CDR2 is YNNKEL (reference sequence). The CDR3 runs 14 residues. The CDR3 DNA reads TGTGCCAGCAGCCATCGAGGAGGGGAAGAGACCCAGTACTTC. As protein: CASSHRGGEETQYF.

The rearrangement uses TRBV6-5 and TRBJ1-2; 7 positions match TRBD1. J gave up 7 bases and V 0 bases, and 5 bases lay outside the gene matches. CDR3 length: 14 residues. Germline V gene sequence: CDR1 MNHEY, CDR2 SVGAGI. The CDR3 coding sequence is TGTGCCAGCAGTTACTCAGGGGGCAGGTCTGGCTACACCTTC. This gives the protein CASSYSGGRSGYTF.

The chain joins TRBV5-1 to TRBJ2-3; 7 bases match TRBD2. J gave up 0 bases and V 0 bases, and 4 bases lay outside the gene matches. The CDR3 has 16 residues. The germline V gene encodes CDR1 SGHRS and CDR2 YFSETQ. The CDR3 DNA is TGCGCCAGCAGCTTGGAGCCTAGCGGTAGCACAGATACGCAGTATTTT. Protein sequence: CASSLEPSGSTDTQYF.

This rearrangement joins TRBV5-4 to TRBJ2-1, with 8 bases lining up with TRBD1. Germline CDR1 and CDR2: SGHNT and YYREEE (reference sequence). With 2 bases clipped from V and 15 bases from J, the junction kept 16 bases outside the gene matches. The CDR3 length is 15 residues. In DNA form, the CDR3 reads TGTGCCAGCAGCTTACAGACAGGGGCCGCGAGGGATCCGTTCTTC. As protein: CASSLQTGAARDPFF.

This CDR3 is CAWSKDRGSYEQYF. In nucleotides, the CDR3 is TGTGCCTGGAGTAAGGACAGGGGCAGCTACGAGCAGTACTTC. V usage is TRBV30 and J usage is TRBJ2-7; 9 nucleotides match TRBD1. This CDR3 is built from 14 residues. CDR1 GTSNPN and CDR2 SVGIG come from the germline V gene (reference sequence). The V gene end was trimmed by 2 bases and the J gene end by 3 bases; junction bases not matched to a gene: 5.

The gene calls are TRBV6-5 and TRBJ2-1; maybe TRBD2 (5 bases). V was shortened by 3 bases and J by 7 bases, with 13 bases between the two germline ends. Germline loops: CDR1 MNHEY, CDR2 SVGAGI. CDR3 size: 14 residues. CDR3 in amino acids: CASSYGSSPNEQFF. CDR3 in DNA: TGTGCCAGCAGTTATGGGAGCAGCCCGAATGAGCAGTTCTTC.

The genes are TRBV19 and TRBJ1-2, with a possible D match to TRBD1 (6 bases). The CDR3 consists of 16 residues. From germline, CDR1 is LNHDA and CDR2 SQIVND (reference sequence). Trimming took 5 bases from V and 6 from J, leaving 22 bases between them. DNA of the CDR3: TGTGCCAGTAGTGCCACTCGAGGGGGGGCGAACGATGGCTACACCTTC. This codes for CASSATRGGANDGYTF.

The V and J genes are TRBV4-3 and TRBJ1-1; D is perhaps TRBD1 (5 bases). V was clipped by 4 bases and J by 2 bases, with 14 bases between them. The CDR3 contains 15 residues. The germline V gene encodes CDR1 LGHNA and CDR2 YSLEER. CDR3 amino acids: CASSRGTLINTEAFF. In nucleotides, the CDR3 is TGCGCCAGCAGCCGGGGGACTCTTATTAACACTGAAGCTTTCTTT.

V and J are TRBV4-2 and TRBJ2-1; no definite D call. Germline V lookup: CDR1 LGHNA, CDR2 YNFKEQ. V was shortened by 0 bases and J by 8 bases, with 20 bases between the two germline ends. This CDR3 is built from 17 residues. CDR3: CASSQETSAVRRDEQFF. The CDR3 DNA sequence: TGTGCCAGCAGCCAAGAAACGTCGGCGGTAAGGAGAGATGAGCAGTTCTTC.

The rearrangement uses TRBV18 and TRBJ2-6, with TRBD2 matching over 10 bases. The junction had 5 bases not matched to a gene; V was cut back by 3 bases and J by 0 bases. This CDR3 contains 18 residues. The germline V gene encodes CDR1 KGHSH and CDR2 LQKENI. Here the CDR3 DNA reads TGTGCCAGCTCACCGGGACTAGCGCTAAGCTCTGGGGCCAACGTCCTGACTTTC. This codes for CASSPGLALSSGANVLTF.

This clone was observed a single time. The V call is TRBV11-2, the J call TRBJ2-7; D uncertain. This CDR3 region has 12 residues. Trimming stripped 2 bases from V and 3 bases from J, with 5 bases between. From germline, CDR1 is SGHAT and CDR2 FQNNGV. The CDR3, as DNA: TGTGCCAGCAGCTTATACAACTACGAGCAGTACTTC. Its protein product is CASSLYNYEQYF. The variable domain in full, completed from reference TRBV11-2 and TRBJ2-7, reads EAGVAQSPRYKIIEKRQSVAFWCNPISGHATLYWYQQILGQGPKLLIQFQNNGVVDDSQLPKDRFSAERLKGVDSTLKIQPAKLEDSAVYLCASSLYNYEQYFGPGTRLTVT.

In this sample, this clone turned up a few times. The chain joins TRBV15 to TRBJ1-3; D is perhaps TRBD1 (5 bases). The CDR3 sequence is 15 residues long. Between the trimmed V and J ends, which lost 8 bases and 0 bases, there was a span of 14 bases. Germline CDR1 is LNHNV and CDR2 is YYDKDF (reference sequence). CDR3: CATLGGLGSGNTIYF. The CDR3 region has the DNA TGTGCCACCTTGGGGGGATTGGGCTCTGGAAACACCATATATTTT. Combining the CDR3 with reference TRBV15 and TRBJ1-3 gives the whole variable domain DAMVIQNPRYQVTQFGKPVTLSCSQTLNHNVMYWYQQKSSQAPKLLFHYYDKDFNNEADTPDNFQSRRPNTSFCFLDIRSPGLGDTAMYLCATLGGLGSGNTIYFGEGSWLTVV.

CDR3 nucleotide sequence: TGCGCCACCCAGCGGGGACAGGGGGCGTATACGCAGTATTTT. It translates to CATQRGQGAYTQYF. The gene calls are TRBV5-1 and TRBJ2-3, with 12 nucleotides matching TRBD1. The junction had 9 bases not matched to a gene; V was cut back by 9 bases and J by 7 bases. The CDR3 is made up of 14 amino acids. Germline V gives CDR1 SGHRS, CDR2 YFSETQ.

The rearrangement links TRBV7-2 to TRBJ1-2; D perhaps matches TRBD1 (5 bases). The ends were cut back, 5 bases at V and 4 bases at J, with 20 bases in the middle. The CDR3 contains 16 residues. Germline values: CDR1 SGHTA, CDR2 FQGNSA. In nucleotides, the CDR3 is TGTGCCAGCAGCCTTGGCGGACGGGGGGACGTCTATGGCTACACCTTC. Translating it yields CASSLGGRGDVYGYTF.

The J gene is TRBJ2-2, the V gene TRBV7-2; D is uncertain. The V gene's germline CDR1 is SGHTA and CDR2 FQGNSA. The CDR3 is made up of 13 amino acids. The V gene lost 4 bases and the J gene lost 7 bases, with 10 bases spanning the gap. The CDR3 region has the DNA TGTGCCAGCAGCTCGACTCCCAGCGGGGAGCTGTTTTTT. As protein: CASSSTPSGELFF.

This chain connects TRBV27 to TRBJ2-4, with no clear D. This CDR3 is 14 amino acids long. Germline V lookup: CDR1 MNHEY, CDR2 SMNVEV (reference sequence). Trimming stripped 4 bases from V and 5 bases from J, with 12 bases between. The CDR3 DNA is TGTGCCAGCAGTTCTCCACAGCTGGAAAACATTCAGTACTTC. Translation gives CASSSPQLENIQYF.

The chain combines TRBV2 with TRBJ2-3; D is undetermined. The CDR3 has 14 amino acids. V was pared by 7 bases and J by 6 bases, with 17 bases between. The germline gives CDR1 SNHLY, CDR2 FYNNEI. CDR3 protein: CASILVRNGDTQYF. DNA of the CDR3: TGTGCCAGCATCTTAGTGCGGAATGGGGATACGCAGTATTTT.

This chain uses TRBV28 with TRBJ1-4; D uncertain. The V and J ends lost 8 bases and 3 bases respectively, with 16 bases between them. Germline V lookup: CDR1 MDHEN, CDR2 SYDVKM. CDR3 size: 15 residues. The DNA for the CDR3 is TGTGCCAGCGGGGAGTTGCAACCGGCTAATGAAAAACTGTTTTTT. Amino acids: CASGELQPANEKLFF.

The chain links TRBV28 to TRBJ1-2; possibly TRBD1 for D (5 bases). Germline assignment: CDR1 MDHEN and CDR2 SYDVKM. V was trimmed by 5 bases and J by 8 bases, leaving 12 bases between them. The CDR3 is made up of 12 amino acids. The CDR3: CASSTEGRGYTF. CDR3 bases: TGTGCCAGCAGTACGGAGGGGCGCGGCTACACCTTC.

V gene TRBV4-3 combines with J gene TRBJ2-6, with no clear D. V lost 0 bases, J lost 0 bases, and 9 bases lay in between. This CDR3 region has 17 residues. From germline, CDR1 is LGHNA and CDR2 YSLEER. The CDR3 loop reads CASSQEHSSSGANVLTF. The DNA of the CDR3 is TGCGCCAGCAGCCAAGAGCACAGCAGCTCTGGGGCCAACGTCCTGACTTTC.

This clone was picked up a small number of times. The chain couples TRBV3-1 (or the pseudogene TRBV3-2) to TRBJ1-2; D remains unclear. V was shortened by 0 bases and J by 0 bases, with 8 bases between the two germline ends. The length of the CDR3 is 15 residues. CDR1 and CDR2 from the germline V gene are LGHDT and YNNKEL (reference sequence). The DNA for the CDR3 is TGTGCCAGCAGCCAAGATCCAGTACCTAACTATGGCTACACCTTC. Translating gives CASSQDPVPNYGYTF.

This rearrangement joins TRBV10-3 to TRBJ2-7, with D hard to call. Germline values: CDR1 ENHRY, CDR2 SYGVKD. V was pared by 4 bases and J by 1 base, with 11 bases between. CDR3 size: 14 residues. The CDR3 sequence: CAISGSSPSYEQYF. CDR3 nucleotides: TGTGCCATCAGTGGGTCGAGCCCTTCCTACGAGCAGTACTTC.

V gene TRBV6-4 combines with J gene TRBJ1-1; no definite D call. CDR1 and CDR2 from the germline V gene are MRHNA and SNTAGT. This CDR3 spans 13 amino acids. Trimming removed 6 bases at V and 0 bases at J, with 8 bases between. The CDR3 bases are TGTGCCAGCAGCGCTATAATGAACACTGAAGCTTTCTTT. It specifies CASSAIMNTEAFF.